This T cell receptor (beta chain) came from a study of control samples from healthy donors and cancer patients. Data came from immunoSEQ multiplex PCR; TCRdb stores just in-frame clones and leaves some out. The data hold about 140,000 clones, with roughly nine tenths observed a single time. This clone was detected a few times. Trimming stripped 5 bases from V and 4 bases from J, with 11 bases between. CDR1 is SGHTA, CDR2 FQGNSA, per germline. This CDR3 is built from 13 residues. This sequence originates from a man between 18 and 29 years old in good health. The rearrangement joins TRBV7-2 to TRBJ1-2; D not certain. The material sequenced was blood. CDR3 amino acids: CASSLEVVYGYTF. The CDR3, as DNA: TGTGCCAGCAGCCTAGAAGTGGTCTATGGCTACACCTTC.